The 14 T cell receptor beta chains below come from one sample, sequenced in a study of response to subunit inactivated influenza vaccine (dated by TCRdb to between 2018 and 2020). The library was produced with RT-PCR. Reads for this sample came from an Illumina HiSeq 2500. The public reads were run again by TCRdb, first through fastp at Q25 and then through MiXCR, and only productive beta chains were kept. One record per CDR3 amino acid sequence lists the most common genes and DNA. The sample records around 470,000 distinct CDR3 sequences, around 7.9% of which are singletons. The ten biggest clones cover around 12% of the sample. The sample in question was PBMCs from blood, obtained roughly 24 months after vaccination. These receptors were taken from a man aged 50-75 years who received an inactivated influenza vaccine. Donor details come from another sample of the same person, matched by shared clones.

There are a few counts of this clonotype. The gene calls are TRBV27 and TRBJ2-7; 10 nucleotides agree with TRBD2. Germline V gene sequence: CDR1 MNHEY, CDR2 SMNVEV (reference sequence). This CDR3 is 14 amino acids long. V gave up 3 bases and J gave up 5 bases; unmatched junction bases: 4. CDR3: CASSLWTSGDEQYF. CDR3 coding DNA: TGTGCCAGCAGTTTGTGGACTAGCGGTGACGAGCAGTACTTC.

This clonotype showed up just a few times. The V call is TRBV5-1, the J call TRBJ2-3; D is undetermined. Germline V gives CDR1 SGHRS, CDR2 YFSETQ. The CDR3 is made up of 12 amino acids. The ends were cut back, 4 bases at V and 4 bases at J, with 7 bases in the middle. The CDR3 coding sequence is TGCGCCAGCAGCGCCCTAGCAGATACGCAGTATTTT. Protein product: CASSALADTQYF.

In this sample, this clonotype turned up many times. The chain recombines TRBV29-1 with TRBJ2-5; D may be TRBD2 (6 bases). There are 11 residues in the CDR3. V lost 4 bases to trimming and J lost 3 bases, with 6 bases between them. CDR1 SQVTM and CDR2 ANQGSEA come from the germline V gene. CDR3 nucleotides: TGCAGCGTTGCGGGAGAAGAGACCCAGTACTTC. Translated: CSVAGEETQYF.

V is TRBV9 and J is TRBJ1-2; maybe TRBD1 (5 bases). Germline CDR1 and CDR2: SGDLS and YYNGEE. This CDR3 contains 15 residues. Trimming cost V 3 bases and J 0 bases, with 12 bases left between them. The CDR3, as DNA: TGTGCCAGCAGCGACCACTGGGGCCCTAACTATGGCTACACCTTC. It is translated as CASSDHWGPNYGYTF.

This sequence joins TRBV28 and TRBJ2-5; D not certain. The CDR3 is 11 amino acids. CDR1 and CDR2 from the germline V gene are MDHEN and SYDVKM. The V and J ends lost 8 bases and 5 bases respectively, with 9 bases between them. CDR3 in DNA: TGTGCCAGCCTGAAGTGGGAGACCCAGTACTTC. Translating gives CASLKWETQYF. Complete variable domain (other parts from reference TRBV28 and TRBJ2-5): DVKVTQSSRYLVKRTGEKVFLECVQDMDHENMFWYRQDPGLGLRLIYFSYDVKMKEKGDIPEGYSVSREKKERFSLILESASTNQTSMYLCASLKWETQYFGPGTRLLVL.

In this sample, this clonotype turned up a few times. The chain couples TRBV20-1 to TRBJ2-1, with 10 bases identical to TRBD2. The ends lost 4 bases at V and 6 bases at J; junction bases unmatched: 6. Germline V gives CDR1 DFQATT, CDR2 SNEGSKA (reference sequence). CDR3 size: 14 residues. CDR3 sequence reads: CSAIWTSGSNEQFF. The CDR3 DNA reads TGCAGTGCTATCTGGACTAGCGGATCCAATGAGCAGTTCTTC.

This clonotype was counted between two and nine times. CDR3 sequence (DNA): TGTGCCAGCAGCCGCTGGGGGGAGCTGTTTTTT. Amino acid sequence: CASSRWGELFF. V usage is TRBV5-6 and J usage is TRBJ2-2; D unclear. Germline CDR1 reads SGHDT; CDR2 reads YYEEEE. V was pared by 4 bases and J by 8 bases, with 6 bases between. The CDR3 is 11 residues long.

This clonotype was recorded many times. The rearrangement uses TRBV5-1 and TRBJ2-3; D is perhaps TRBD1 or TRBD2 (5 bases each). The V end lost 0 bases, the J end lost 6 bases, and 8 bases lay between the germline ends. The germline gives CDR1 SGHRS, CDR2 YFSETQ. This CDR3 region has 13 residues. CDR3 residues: CASSLERGDTQYF. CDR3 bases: TGCGCCAGCAGCTTGGAACGGGGCGATACGCAGTATTTT.

The CDR3 is CASSDGQAANEKLFF. The CDR3, as DNA: TGCGCCAGCAGCGACGGACAGGCCGCTAATGAAAAACTGTTTTTT. This sequence joins TRBV5-1 and TRBJ1-4; TRBD1 aligns across 7 bases. With 4 bases clipped from V and 3 bases from J, the junction kept 6 bases outside the gene matches. CDR1 is SGHRS and CDR2 is YFSETQ in the germline V gene. The CDR3 spans 15 residues.

For the CDR3, the DNA is TGCGCCAGCAGCACCCAGGGGGCAGGAGAGACCCAGTACTTC. Translating gives CASSTQGAGETQYF. The rearrangement joins TRBV5-1 to TRBJ2-5; 8 nucleotides agree with TRBD1. The CDR3 contains 14 residues. In germline, CDR1 is SGHRS, CDR2 YFSETQ. With V trimmed by 4 bases and J by 4 bases, 6 bases remained unmatched. Together with reference TRBV5-1 and TRBJ2-5, the CDR3 gives the full variable domain: KAGVTQTPRYLIKTRGQQVTLSCSPISGHRSVSWYQQTPGQGLQFLFEYFSETQRNKGNFPGRFSGRQFSNSRSEMNVSTLELGDSALYLCASSTQGAGETQYFGPGTRLLVL.

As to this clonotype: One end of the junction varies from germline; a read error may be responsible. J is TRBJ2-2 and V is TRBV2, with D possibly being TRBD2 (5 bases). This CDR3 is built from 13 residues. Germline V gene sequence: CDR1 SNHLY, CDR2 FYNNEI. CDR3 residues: CSSSPLDVGELFF. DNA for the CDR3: TGTTCCAGCAGTCCACTAGACGTCGGGGAGCTGTTTTTT.

CDR3 sequence (DNA): TGTGCCACCGGAGGGGGACTATACAATGAGCAGTTCTTC. It encodes CATGGGLYNEQFF. The chain is built from TRBV28 and TRBJ2-1; D perhaps matches TRBD2 (7 bases). The length of the CDR3 is 13 residues. V lost 10 bases to trimming and J lost 4 bases, with 14 bases between them. In germline, CDR1 is MDHEN, CDR2 SYDVKM.

Here the CDR3 DNA reads TGTGCCAGCTCTGGGGACTTCACGAACACCGGGGAGCTGTTTTTT. Protein product: CASSGDFTNTGELFF. This rearrangement joins TRBV2 to TRBJ2-2, with D perhaps TRBD2 (6 bases). This CDR3 spans 15 amino acids. Germline CDR1 reads SNHLY; CDR2 reads FYNNEI. The germline V and J ends were trimmed by 8 bases and 0 bases, with 13 bases remaining between them.

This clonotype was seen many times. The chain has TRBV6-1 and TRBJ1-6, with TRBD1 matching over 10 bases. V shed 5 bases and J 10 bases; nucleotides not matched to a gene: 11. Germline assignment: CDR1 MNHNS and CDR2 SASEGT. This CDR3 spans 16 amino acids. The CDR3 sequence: CASSPQGQGWKSPLHF. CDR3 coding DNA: TGTGCCAGCAGTCCCCAGGGACAGGGGTGGAAGTCACCCCTCCACTTT.